These T cell receptor beta chains were read from a single sample in a study of cytomegalovirus exposure and HLA in healthy donors. Measured with immunoSEQ multiplex PCR; TCRdb has only the in-frame clones, and not every one. The sample includes approximately 100,000 clones, approximately 70% of them seen just once. Sequencing was done on a sample of PBMCs. All receptors come from a woman younger than 35 in good health and CMV-seropositive. The CDR3 runs from the conserved cysteine through the conserved F or W.

V: TRBV7-3; CDR3: CASSFGQGNTGELLF
V: TRBV28; CDR3: CASSLSPGVARPSPYEQYF
V: TRBV7-3; CDR3: CASSTRTSGKDTQYF
V: TRBV4-2; CDR3: CASSQRTGVFYEQYF
V: TRBV19; CDR3: CASTPISGKGVGEQFF
V: TRBV4-3; CDR3: CASSQESGRGNEQFF
V: TRBV29-1; CDR3: CSADRVGVNEQFF
V: TRBV6-9; CDR3: CASSPTGPHTGELFF
V: TRBV2; CDR3: CATGGQVATNEKLFF
V: TRBV7-2; CDR3: CASSLGPADEQYF
V: TRBV4-1; CDR3: CASSQGAYYEQYF
V: TRBV5-4; CDR3: CASSLVGQESNYEQYF
V: TRBV19; CDR3: CASSIETSDNEQFF
V: TRBV2; CDR3: CASSGGLGAGASGANVLTF
V: TRBV7-2; CDR3: CASSEGTGGGYGYTF
V: TRBV7-3; CDR3: CASSIGTYNEQFF
V: TRBV7-2; CDR3: CASSSSGENEQFF
V: TRBV19; CDR3: CATADRGGYGYTF
V: TRBV7-9; CDR3: CASSLPTGLNTEAFF
V: TRBV30; CDR3: CAWSWAHYEQYF
V: TRBV10-3; CDR3: CAISDPGQEYYEQYF
V: TRBV9; CDR3: CASSPGTVAYEQYF
V: TRBV11-2; CDR3: CASSSGQGGNGYTF
V: TRBV2; CDR3: CASSRETQYF
V: TRBV11-2; CDR3: CASSFGSQQFF
V: TRBV11-2; CDR3: CASSLESGLAGFLGYEQYF
V: TRBV28; CDR3: CASRVAPGYEQYF
V: TRBV18; CDR3: CASSPRQGQEKLFF
V: TRBV30; CDR3: CAWSVDREYEQYF
V: TRBV6-5; CDR3: CASSWLQENTEAFF
V: TRBV28; CDR3: CASSPQGLLYGYTF
V: TRBV28; CDR3: CASSGSSADTQYF